This passage covers 19 T cell receptor beta chains from one sample sequenced in a study of radiotherapy plus CTLA-4 blockade in lung cancer. Repertoires were generated with immunoSEQ multiplex PCR, while TCRdb's copy carries only in-frame clones and drops some. Found here are 30,000 to 40,000 clones, roughly 79% of them singletons; the top ten hold 12% to 15%. Specimen: peripheral blood, collected from a patient treated with radiotherapy plus ipilimumab. These receptors originate from a human donor with non-small cell lung cancer that progressed on radiotherapy plus ipilimumab.

The J gene is TRBJ1-4, the V gene TRBV13; the D is unclear. V shed 5 bases and J shed 0 bases, with 13 bases lying between them. Germline V gene data show CDR1 as PRHDT and CDR2 as FYEKMQ (reference sequence). CDR3 length equals 16 residues. In nucleotides, the CDR3 is TGTGCCAGCAGCACACGGACTCCTCCAACTAATGAAAAACTGTTTTTT. Translated, it gives CASSTRTPPTNEKLFF.

The V gene is TRBV11-1, the J gene TRBJ2-2; the D is unclear. The germline CDR1 and CDR2 sequences are SGHAT and FQDESV (reference sequence). Trimming removed 7 bases at V and 5 bases at J, with 8 bases between. The CDR3 spans 12 residues. The CDR3 protein is CASTLGTGELFF. In nucleotides, the CDR3 is TGTGCCAGCACCCTGGGGACCGGGGAGCTGTTTTTT.

The rearrangement joins TRBV12-5 to TRBJ2-1, with D maybe TRBD2 (6 bases). CDR3 length: 15 amino acids. V lost 2 bases to trimming and J lost 3 bases, with 11 bases between them. From germline, CDR1 is LGHNT and CDR2 FRNRAP. The CDR3 DNA reads as TGTGCTAGTGGTTTGACCCGGGGAGGCTACAATGAGCAGTTCTTC. Protein product: CASGLTRGGYNEQFF.

The chain carries TRBV30 and TRBJ2-1; 7 nucleotides align to TRBD2. The V segment lost 2 bases and the J segment 5 bases; nucleotides outside the gene matches: 18. CDR1 GTSNPN and CDR2 SVGIG come from the germline V gene (reference sequence). This CDR3 contains 18 residues. The CDR3 region is CAWSTRPTPTLANNEQFF. As DNA, the CDR3 is TGTGCCTGGAGTACCCGGCCCACTCCCACACTAGCGAACAATGAGCAGTTCTTC.

About this clone itself: A junction end diverges from the germline sequence, so it may reflect a read error. The chain recombines TRBV30 with TRBJ2-7; D gene uncertain. Germline CDR1 reads GTSNPN; CDR2 reads SVGIG (reference sequence). This CDR3 has 12 residues. The CDR3 reads CAWSGVADAVHF. The CDR3 DNA sequence: TGTGCCTGGAGTGGTGTCGCGGACGCGGTGCACTTC.

The chain is built from TRBV5-1 and TRBJ2-1, with D unresolved. The V gene lost 4 bases and the J gene lost 7 bases, with 9 bases spanning the gap. The germline V gene has CDR1 SGHRS and CDR2 YFSETQ. CDR3 length: 12 amino acids. The CDR3 region is CASSAIPNEQFF. CDR3 nucleotides: TGCGCCAGCAGCGCCATTCCGAATGAGCAGTTCTTC.

This clone was detected a few times. This chain joins TRBV4-2 and TRBJ2-7, with D perhaps assigned TRBD1 or TRBD2 (5 bases each). CDR1 LGHNA and CDR2 YNFKEQ come from the germline V gene. Trimming cost V 5 bases and J 0 bases, with 11 bases left between them. The CDR3 is 14 amino acids. DNA of the CDR3: TGTGCCAGCAGCTACTTGGGGGACTCCTACGAGCAGTACTTC. It specifies CASSYLGDSYEQYF.

The V and J genes are TRBV7-3 and TRBJ1-2; D ambiguous. The germline V gene encodes CDR1 SGHTA and CDR2 FQGTGA. CDR3 length: 13 residues. Trimming left V 2 bases short and J 5 bases short, with 9 bases between. CDR3: CASSLGSAYGYTF. Written as DNA, the CDR3 is TGTGCCAGCAGCTTAGGGTCAGCTTATGGCTACACCTTC.

The chain joins TRBV6-5 to TRBJ2-7; D might be TRBD1 (6 bases). The CDR3 is 14 amino acids. Germline V gene lookup returns CDR1 MNHEY and CDR2 SVGAGI. Trimming cost V 6 bases and J 0 bases, with 12 bases left between them. Written as DNA, the CDR3 is TGTGCCAGCAGACAGACAGGCGGCTCCTACGAGCAGTACTTC. Translated: CASRQTGGSYEQYF.

The table lists this clone with a count of one. The J gene is TRBJ2-2, the V gene TRBV4-3; 10 bases fit TRBD2. Germline V gives CDR1 LGHNA, CDR2 YSLEER. V dropped 0 bases and J dropped 1; count of bases not matched to a gene: 5. The length of the CDR3 is 18 residues. Written as DNA, the CDR3 is TGCGCCAGCAGCCAAGAACCTAGCGGGGGCCTGAACACCGGGGAGCTGTTTTTT. The encoded protein is CASSQEPSGGLNTGELFF.

V and J are TRBV6-5 and TRBJ2-1; D is perhaps TRBD2 (6 bases). Trimming removed 6 bases from V and 0 bases from J, with 12 bases in between. Germline lookup yields CDR1 MNHEY and CDR2 SVGAGI. CDR3 length equals 15 residues. The CDR3 protein is CASSLSGSSYNEQFF. The CDR3 DNA reads TGTGCCAGCAGCCTTAGCGGAAGCTCCTACAATGAGCAGTTCTTC.

In its sample, this clone was seen a few times. The gene calls are TRBV7-7 and TRBJ1-1; D call uncertain. CDR3 length: 14 amino acids. Germline CDR1 reads SSHAT; CDR2 reads FNYEAQ (reference sequence). V was trimmed by 1 base and J by 4 bases, leaving 10 bases between them. The CDR3 bases are TGTGCCAGCAGCTTAGAGGAGGGAAGCACTGAAGCTTTCTTT. Its protein is CASSLEEGSTEAFF.

The chain has TRBV9 and TRBJ2-3, with D perhaps matching TRBD2 (6 bases). The CDR3 spans 15 residues. CDR1 is SGDLS, CDR2 YYNGEE, per germline. V dropped 0 bases and J dropped 1 base, with 9 bases sitting between them. The CDR3 spells CASSVGGMGTDTQYF. CDR3 coding DNA: TGTGCCAGCAGCGTAGGCGGGATGGGCACAGATACGCAGTATTTT.

This clone was seen once. This chain joins TRBV6-1 and TRBJ1-2; D remains ambiguous. V lost 6 bases to trimming and J lost 3 bases, with 14 bases between them. Germline loops: CDR1 MNHNS, CDR2 SASEGT. The CDR3 spans 14 residues. In DNA, the CDR3 is TGTGCCAGCAGGCGAGACGGGATTTACTATGGCTACACCTTC. As protein: CASRRDGIYYGYTF.

The chain joins TRBV5-4 to TRBJ1-2; 7 bases fit TRBD1. CDR1 SGHNT and CDR2 YYREEE come from the germline V gene (reference sequence). The CDR3 runs to 14 residues. V shed 0 bases, J shed 4 bases, and the junction held 3 bases outside the gene matches. CDR3 sequence: CASSLGQGSYGYTF. CDR3 DNA sequence: TGTGCCAGCAGCTTGGGACAGGGTAGCTATGGCTACACCTTC.

The gene calls are TRBV7-6 and TRBJ2-1; either TRBD1 or TRBD2 may supply D (5 bases each). In germline, CDR1 is SGHVS, CDR2 FNYEAQ. Trimming removed 1 base at V and 2 bases at J, with 9 bases between. This CDR3 region has 15 residues. The CDR3 DNA sequence: TGTGCCAGCAGCTTAGGGCAGGGAGCCTACAATGAGCAGTTCTTC. It is translated as CASSLGQGAYNEQFF.

The chain employs TRBV7-8 and TRBJ2-1; 9 positions agree with TRBD2. CDR1 and CDR2 (germline): SGHVS, FQNEAQ. The CDR3 has 16 residues. Germline trimming cut 5 bases from V and 7 bases from J; bases unmatched to any gene: 12. CDR3 protein: CASSVSGGGAFNEQFF. CDR3 DNA sequence: TGTGCCAGCAGCGTTAGCGGCGGGGGGGCATTTAATGAGCAGTTCTTC.

CDR3 residues: CASRVPPDYGYTF. The CDR3 DNA reads as TGCGCCAGCAGGGTCCCCCCTGACTATGGCTACACCTTC. This chain links TRBV5-1 with TRBJ1-2, with D unclear. Germline loops: CDR1 SGHRS, CDR2 YFSETQ. Trimming shortened V by 5 bases and J by 3 bases, and 11 bases separated the two germline ends. The CDR3 runs 13 residues. Full variable domain (missing parts from reference TRBV5-1 and TRBJ1-2): KAGVTQTPRYLIKTRGQQVTLSCSPISGHRSVSWYQQTPGQGLQFLFEYFSETQRNKGNFPGRFSGRQFSNSRSEMNVSTLELGDSALYLCASRVPPDYGYTFGSGTRLTVV.

The J gene is TRBJ2-3, the V gene TRBV9; TRBD2 agrees at 7 bases. Germline loops: CDR1 SGDLS, CDR2 YYNGEE. Losses at the gene ends were 1 base for V and 0 bases for J; bases not matched to a gene: 5. The CDR3 length is 16 residues. CDR3 in amino acids: CASSVTGGGSTDTQYF. DNA for the CDR3: TGTGCCAGCAGCGTAACGGGGGGTGGAAGCACAGATACGCAGTATTTT.